The next 3 T cell receptor beta chains were all read from a single sample in a study of blood T cell repertoires in COVID-19. Assay: immunoSEQ multiplex PCR; the TCRdb copy retains only in-frame clones and omits some. The table includes 130,000 to 150,000 clones, approximately 80% detected once. The sample taken for sequencing was peripheral blood. The receptors derive from a man between 60 and 75 years old with active or convalescent COVID-19.

V and J are TRBV2 and TRBJ2-2; D call uncertain. The V gene lost 6 bases and the J gene lost 8 bases, with 7 bases spanning the gap. CDR1 SNHLY and CDR2 FYNNEI come from the germline V gene. The length of the CDR3 is 11 residues. CDR3 nucleotides: TGTGCCAGCAGGCAGGATGGGGAGCTGTTTTTT. Its translation: CASRQDGELFF.

This clone appeared once. Written as DNA, the CDR3 is TGTGCCAGCAGAACAGGGGGCGGCACTGAAGCTTTCTTT. Translated, it gives CASRTGGGTEAFF. This chain connects TRBV7-9 to TRBJ1-1; 9 bases map to TRBD1. CDR3 length equals 13 residues. Germline lookup yields CDR1 SEHNR and CDR2 FQNEAQ (reference sequence). Trimming took 6 bases from V and 4 from J; bases not matched to a gene: 3. Full variable domain (missing parts from reference TRBV7-9 and TRBJ1-1): DTGVSQNPRHKITKRGQNVTFRCDPISEHNRLYWYRQTLGQGPEFLTYFQNEAQLEKSRLLSDRFSAERPKGSFSTLEIQRTEQGDSAMYLCASRTGGGTEAFFGQGTRLTVV.

This chain connects TRBV4-3 to TRBJ2-7; possibly TRBD1 for D (5 bases). Trimming removed 0 bases from V and 4 bases from J, with 13 bases in between. The germline gives CDR1 LGHNA, CDR2 YSLEER. The CDR3 contains 15 residues. CDR3 sequence (DNA): TGCGCCAGCAGCCAAGAGGTAGGGGTGGGGTACGAGCAGTACTTC. Its protein is CASSQEVGVGYEQYF.